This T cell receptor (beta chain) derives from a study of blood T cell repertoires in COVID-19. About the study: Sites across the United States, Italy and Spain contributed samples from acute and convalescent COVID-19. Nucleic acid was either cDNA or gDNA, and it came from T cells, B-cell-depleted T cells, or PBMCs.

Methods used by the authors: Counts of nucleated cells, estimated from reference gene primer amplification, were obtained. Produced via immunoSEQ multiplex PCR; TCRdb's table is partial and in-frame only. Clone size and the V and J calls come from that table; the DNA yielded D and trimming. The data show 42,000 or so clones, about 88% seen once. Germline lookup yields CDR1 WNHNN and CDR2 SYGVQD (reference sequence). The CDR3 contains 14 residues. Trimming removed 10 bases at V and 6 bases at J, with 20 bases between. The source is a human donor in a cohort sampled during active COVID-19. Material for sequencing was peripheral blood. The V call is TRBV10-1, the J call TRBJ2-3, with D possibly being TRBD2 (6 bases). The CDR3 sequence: CATGRGSGMDTQYF. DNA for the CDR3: TGCGCCACCGGGAGAGGTTCTGGGATGGATACGCAGTATTTT.